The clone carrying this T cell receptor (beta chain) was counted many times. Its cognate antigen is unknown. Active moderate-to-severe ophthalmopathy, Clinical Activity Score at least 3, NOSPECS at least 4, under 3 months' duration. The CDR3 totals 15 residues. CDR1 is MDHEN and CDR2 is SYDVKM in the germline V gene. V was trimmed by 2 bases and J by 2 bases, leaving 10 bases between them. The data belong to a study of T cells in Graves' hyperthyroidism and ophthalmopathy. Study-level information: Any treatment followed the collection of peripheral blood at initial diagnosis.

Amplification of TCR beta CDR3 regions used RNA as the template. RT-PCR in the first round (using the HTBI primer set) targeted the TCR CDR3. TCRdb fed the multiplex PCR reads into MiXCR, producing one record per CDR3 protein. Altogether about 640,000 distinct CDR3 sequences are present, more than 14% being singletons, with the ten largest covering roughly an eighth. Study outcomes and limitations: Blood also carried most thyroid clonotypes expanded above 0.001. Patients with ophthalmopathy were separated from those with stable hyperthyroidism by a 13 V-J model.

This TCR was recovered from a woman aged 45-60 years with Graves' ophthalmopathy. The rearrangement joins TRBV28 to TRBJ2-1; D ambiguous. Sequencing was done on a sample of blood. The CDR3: CASSLRGEAYNEQFF. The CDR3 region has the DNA TGTGCCAGCAGTTTACGTGGGGAAGCCTACAATGAGCAGTTCTTC.